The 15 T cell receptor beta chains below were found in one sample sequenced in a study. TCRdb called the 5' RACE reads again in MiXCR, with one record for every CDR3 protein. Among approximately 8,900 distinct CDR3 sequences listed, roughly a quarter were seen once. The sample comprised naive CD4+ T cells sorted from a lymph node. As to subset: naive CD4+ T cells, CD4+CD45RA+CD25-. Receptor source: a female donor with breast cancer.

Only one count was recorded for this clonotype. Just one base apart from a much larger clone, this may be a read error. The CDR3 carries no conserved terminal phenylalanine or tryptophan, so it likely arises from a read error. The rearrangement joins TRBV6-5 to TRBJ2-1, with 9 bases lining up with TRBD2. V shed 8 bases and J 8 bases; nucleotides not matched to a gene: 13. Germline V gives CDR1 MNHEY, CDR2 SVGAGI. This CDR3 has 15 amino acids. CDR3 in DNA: TGTGCCAGCGCCCCCTCCGGGACTAGCATTTATGAGCAGTTCTCC. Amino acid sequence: CASAPSGTSIYEQFS.

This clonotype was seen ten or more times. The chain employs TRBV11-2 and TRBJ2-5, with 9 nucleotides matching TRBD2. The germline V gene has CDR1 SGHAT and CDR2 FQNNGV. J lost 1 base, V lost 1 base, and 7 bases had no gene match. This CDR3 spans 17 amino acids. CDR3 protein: CASSLGHSGGSQETQYF. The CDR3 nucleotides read TGTGCCAGCAGCTTAGGTCACAGCGGGGGGTCCCAAGAGACCCAGTACTTC.

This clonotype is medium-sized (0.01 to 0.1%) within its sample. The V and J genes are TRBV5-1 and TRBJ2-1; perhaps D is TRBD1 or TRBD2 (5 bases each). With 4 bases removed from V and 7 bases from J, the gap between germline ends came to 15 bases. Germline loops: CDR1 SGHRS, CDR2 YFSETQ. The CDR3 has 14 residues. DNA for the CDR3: TGCGCCAGCAGCCCGGGACCCAATAGTAATGAGCAGTTCTTC. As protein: CASSPGPNSNEQFF. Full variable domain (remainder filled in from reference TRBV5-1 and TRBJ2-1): KAGVTQTPRYLIKTRGQQVTLSCSPISGHRSVSWYQQTPGQGLQFLFEYFSETQRNKGNFPGRFSGRQFSNSRSEMNVSTLELGDSALYLCASSPGPNSNEQFFGPGTRLTVL.

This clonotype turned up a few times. As DNA, the CDR3 is TGTGCCAGCACCCGGGACCGTAATGAAAAACTGTTTTTT. Its translation: CASTRDRNEKLFF. The chain has TRBV2 and TRBJ1-4; D may be TRBD1 (5 bases). The CDR3 loop spans 13 amino acids. V was pared by 7 bases and J by 4 bases, with 10 bases between. Germline CDR1 is SNHLY and CDR2 is FYNNEI.

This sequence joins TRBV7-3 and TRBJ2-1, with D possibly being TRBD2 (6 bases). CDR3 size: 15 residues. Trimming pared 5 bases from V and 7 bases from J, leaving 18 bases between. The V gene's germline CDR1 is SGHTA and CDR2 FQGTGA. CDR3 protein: CASSPTRERVNEQFF. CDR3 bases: TGTGCCAGCAGCCCGACTAGAGAGAGAGTAAATGAGCAGTTCTTC.

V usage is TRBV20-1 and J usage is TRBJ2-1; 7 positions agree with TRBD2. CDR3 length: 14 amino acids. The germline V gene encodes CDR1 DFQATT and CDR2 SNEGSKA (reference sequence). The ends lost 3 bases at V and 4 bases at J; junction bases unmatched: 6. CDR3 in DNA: TGCAGTGCTAGTGGGAGGGTGCCTTACAATGAGCAGTTCTTC. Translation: CSASGRVPYNEQFF.

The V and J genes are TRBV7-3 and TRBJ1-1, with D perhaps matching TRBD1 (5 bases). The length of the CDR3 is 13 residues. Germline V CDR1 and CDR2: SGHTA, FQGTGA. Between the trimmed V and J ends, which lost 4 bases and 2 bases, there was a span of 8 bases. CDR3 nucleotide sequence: TGTGCCAGCAGCTCCAGGGCTAACACTGAAGCTTTCTTT. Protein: CASSSRANTEAFF.

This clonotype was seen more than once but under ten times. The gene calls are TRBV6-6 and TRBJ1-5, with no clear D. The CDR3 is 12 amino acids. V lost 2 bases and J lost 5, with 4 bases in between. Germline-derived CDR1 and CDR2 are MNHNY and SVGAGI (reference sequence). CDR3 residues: CASSYEYQPQHF. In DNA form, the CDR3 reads TGTGCCAGCAGTTACGAATATCAGCCCCAGCATTTT.

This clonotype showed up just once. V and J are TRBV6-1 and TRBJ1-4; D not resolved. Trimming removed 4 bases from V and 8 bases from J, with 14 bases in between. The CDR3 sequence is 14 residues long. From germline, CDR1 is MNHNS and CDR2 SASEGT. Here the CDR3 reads CASSGGAAREKLFF. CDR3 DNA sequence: TGTGCCAGCAGTGGTGGAGCCGCTCGGGAAAAACTGTTTTTT.

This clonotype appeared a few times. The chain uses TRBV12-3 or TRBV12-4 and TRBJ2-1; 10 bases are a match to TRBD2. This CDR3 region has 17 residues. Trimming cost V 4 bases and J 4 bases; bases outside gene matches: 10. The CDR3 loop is CASSSMGLARRYNEQFF. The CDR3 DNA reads TGTGCCAGCAGTTCTATGGGACTAGCGAGACGATACAATGAGCAGTTCTTC.

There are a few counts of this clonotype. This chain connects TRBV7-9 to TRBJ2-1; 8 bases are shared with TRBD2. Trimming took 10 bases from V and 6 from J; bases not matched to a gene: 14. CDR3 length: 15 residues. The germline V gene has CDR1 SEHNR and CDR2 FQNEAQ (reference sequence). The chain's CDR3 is CATRAAGRASNEQFF. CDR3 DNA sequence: TGTGCCACCCGGGCCGCCGGGAGGGCCTCCAATGAGCAGTTCTTC.

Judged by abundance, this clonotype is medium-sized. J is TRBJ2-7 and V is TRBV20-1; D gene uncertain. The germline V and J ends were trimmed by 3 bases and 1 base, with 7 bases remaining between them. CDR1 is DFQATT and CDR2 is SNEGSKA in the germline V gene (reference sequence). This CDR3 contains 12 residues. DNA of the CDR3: TGCAGTGCTAGTCAGGCTTCCTACGAGCAGTACTTC. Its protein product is CSASQASYEQYF.

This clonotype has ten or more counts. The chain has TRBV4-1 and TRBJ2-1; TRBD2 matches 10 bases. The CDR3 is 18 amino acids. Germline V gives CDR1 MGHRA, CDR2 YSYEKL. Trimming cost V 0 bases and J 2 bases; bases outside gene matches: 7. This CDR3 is CASSQDGTSALPYNEQFF. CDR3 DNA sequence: TGCGCCAGCAGCCAAGATGGGACTAGCGCCCTTCCCTACAATGAGCAGTTCTTC.

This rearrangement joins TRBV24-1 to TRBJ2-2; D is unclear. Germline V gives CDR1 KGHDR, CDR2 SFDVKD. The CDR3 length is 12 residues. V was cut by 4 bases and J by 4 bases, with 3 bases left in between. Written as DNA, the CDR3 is TGTGCCACCAGTGAGGGCACCGGGGAGCTGTTTTTT. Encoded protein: CATSEGTGELFF.

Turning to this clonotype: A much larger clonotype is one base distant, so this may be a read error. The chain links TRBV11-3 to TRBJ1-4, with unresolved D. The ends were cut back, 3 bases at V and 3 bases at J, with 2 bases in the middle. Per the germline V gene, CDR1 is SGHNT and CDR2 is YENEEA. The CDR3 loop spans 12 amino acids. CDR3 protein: CASSFANEKLFF. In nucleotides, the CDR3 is TGTGCCAGCAGCTTCGCTAATGAAAAACTGTTTTTT. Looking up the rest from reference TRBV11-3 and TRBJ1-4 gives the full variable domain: EAGVVQSPRYKIIEKKQPVAFWCNPISGHNTLYWYLQNLGQGPELLIRYENEEAVDDSQLPKDRFSAERLKGVDSTLKIQPAELGDSAVYLCASSFANEKLFFGSGTQLSVL.